Below, 25 T cell receptor beta chains from the same sample are listed, as sequenced in a study of blood T cell repertoires in COVID-19. Libraries were prepared by immunoSEQ multiplex PCR; TCRdb keeps only in-frame clonotypes and omits some of them. The sample lists about 230,000 clones; 83% were seen once. Sequencing was performed on peripheral blood. All receptors derive from a woman aged 50 to 65 with acute or convalescent COVID-19.

The gene calls are TRBV2 and TRBJ2-7, with D possibly being TRBD1 (6 bases). The CDR3 consists of 15 residues. Per the germline V gene, CDR1 is SNHLY and CDR2 is FYNNEI. Trimming took 6 bases from V and 3 from J, leaving 18 bases between them. The CDR3, as DNA: TGTGCCAGCAGCGCCCAGGGTGACAGGTTCTACGAGCAGTACTTC. Amino acids: CASSAQGDRFYEQYF.

The CDR3 DNA follows: TGCGCCAGCAGCGAAACAGGGACTGGAAACACCATATATTTT. Its translation is CASSETGTGNTIYF. The chain employs TRBV10-1 and TRBJ1-3; tentatively, D is TRBD1 (6 bases). V was pared by 6 bases and J by 2 bases, with 11 bases between. CDR3 length equals 14 residues. CDR1 is WNHNN and CDR2 is SYGVQD in the germline V gene (reference sequence).

V is TRBV7-9 and J is TRBJ2-1, with TRBD1 identical over 9 bases. V lost 3 bases to trimming and J lost 6 bases; unmatched junction nucleotides: 6. Germline CDR1 SEHNR, CDR2 FQNEAQ (reference sequence). The CDR3 has 15 amino acids. CDR3 in DNA: TGTGCCAGCAGCTTTGGACAGGGGTGGTTCAATGAGCAGTTCTTC. It codes for CASSFGQGWFNEQFF. Complete variable domain (other parts from reference TRBV7-9 and TRBJ2-1): DTGVSQNPRHKITKRGQNVTFRCDPISEHNRLYWYRQTLGQGPEFLTYFQNEAQLEKSRLLSDRFSAERPKGSFSTLEIQRTEQGDSAMYLCASSFGQGWFNEQFFGPGTRLTVL.

This clone turned up a few times. J is TRBJ1-6 and V is TRBV6-1, with D possibly TRBD1 on 6 matching bases. V lost 3 bases to trimming and J lost 9 bases, with 6 bases between them. This CDR3 has 12 amino acids. Germline values: CDR1 MNHNS, CDR2 SASEGT. Here the CDR3 reads CASSDRGSPLHF. The CDR3 nucleotides read TGTGCCAGCAGTGACAGGGGTTCACCCCTCCACTTT.

The CDR3 spells CASSPRSGTKNNEQFF. The CDR3 bases are TGTGCCAGCAGCCCACGCTCCGGGACAAAAAACAATGAGCAGTTCTTC. The J gene is TRBJ2-1, the V gene TRBV3-1 (or the pseudogene TRBV3-2), with D perhaps TRBD1 (6 bases). The V gene's germline CDR1 is LGHDT and CDR2 YNNKEL (reference sequence). This CDR3 comprises 16 residues. Trimming shortened V by 4 bases and J by 5 bases, and 18 bases separated the two germline ends.

V and J are TRBV11-1 and TRBJ2-3; TRBD2 matches 8 bases. The CDR3 extends over 15 amino acids. The V segment lost 0 bases and the J segment 4 bases; nucleotides outside the gene matches: 3. Germline V gene lookup returns CDR1 SGHAT and CDR2 FQDESV (reference sequence). The CDR3, as DNA: TGTGCCAGCAGCTTAGCCTCGGGGGGGGCAGATACGCAGTATTTT. As protein: CASSLASGGADTQYF.

The genes are TRBV5-4 and TRBJ1-5, with D possibly being TRBD1 (5 bases). The CDR3 has 14 residues. From germline, CDR1 is SGHNT and CDR2 YYREEE (reference sequence). The V gene lost 0 bases and the J gene lost 5 bases, with 9 bases spanning the gap. CDR3 protein: CASSLAGRDQPQHF. For the CDR3, the DNA is TGTGCCAGCAGCTTGGCCGGCAGGGATCAGCCCCAGCATTTT.

CDR3 DNA sequence: TGTGCCAGTAGTACGCCACCCGGGGAGCAGTACTTC. Translation gives CASSTPPGEQYF. The chain employs TRBV19 and TRBJ2-7; the D is unclear. Deletions cut 4 bases from V and 7 bases from J, with 11 bases between. Germline values: CDR1 LNHDA, CDR2 SQIVND (reference sequence). The CDR3 contains 12 residues.

This clone was counted once. The genes are TRBV19 and TRBJ2-7; 9 bases fit TRBD1. This CDR3 region has 15 residues. Germline CDR1 and CDR2: LNHDA and SQIVND (reference sequence). The V segment lost 4 bases and the J segment 2 bases; nucleotides outside the gene matches: 6. CDR3 in DNA: TGTGCCAGTAGTACCTCGGGACAGGGTCCCTACGAGCAGTACTTC. Translation: CASSTSGQGPYEQYF. The full variable domain, with the rest looked up from reference TRBV19 and TRBJ2-7, is DGGITQSPKYLFRKEGQNVTLSCEQNLNHDAMYWYRQDPGQGLRLIYYSQIVNDFQKGDIAEGYSVSREKKESFPLTVTSAQKNPTAFYLCASSTSGQGPYEQYFGPGTRLTVT.

With regard to this clone: A read error may account for a junction end that differs from germline. The rearrangement uses TRBV7-7 and TRBJ2-7, with 8 nucleotides matching TRBD1. Germline CDR1 is SSHAT and CDR2 is FNYEAQ (reference sequence). CDR3 size: 14 residues. For the CDR3, the DNA is TGTGCTAGCAGCAAAGGACAGGGCAGGAACGAGCAGTACTTC. This translates into CASSKGQGRNEQYF.

CDR3 nucleotides: TGTGCCAGCAGCACAGACAGCTACTATGGCTACACCTTC. Amino acid sequence: CASSTDSYYGYTF. The chain uses TRBV7-2 and TRBJ1-2, with D possibly being TRBD1 (5 bases). With 5 bases removed from V and 3 bases from J, the gap between germline ends came to 10 bases. The CDR3 runs to 13 residues. Per the germline V gene, CDR1 is SGHTA and CDR2 is FQGNSA.

The chain employs TRBV27 and TRBJ2-3; 12 positions match TRBD2. This CDR3 is 19 amino acids long. Germline assignment: CDR1 MNHEY and CDR2 SMNVEV (reference sequence). Germline trimming cut 2 bases from V and 1 base from J; bases unmatched to any gene: 10. The chain's CDR3 is CASSLGASGRARGTDTQYF. CDR3 DNA sequence: TGTGCCAGCAGTTTAGGGGCTAGCGGGAGGGCGCGGGGCACAGATACGCAGTATTTT.

This chain connects TRBV7-9 to TRBJ2-2; D perhaps matches TRBD2 (5 bases). The V gene's germline CDR1 is SEHNR and CDR2 FQNEAQ (reference sequence). This CDR3 comprises 15 residues. Deletions cut 3 bases from V and 0 bases from J, with 8 bases between. This CDR3 is CASSLGAANTGELFF. The DNA for the CDR3 is TGTGCCAGCAGCTTGGGAGCTGCGAACACCGGGGAGCTGTTTTTT.

CDR3 bases: TGTGCCAGCAGCCAAGTTTCCGGGTTCTACGAGCAGTACTTC. This translates into CASSQVSGFYEQYF. The chain recombines TRBV3-1 (or the pseudogene TRBV3-2) with TRBJ2-7; the D is unclear. Germline V gene data show CDR1 as LGHDT and CDR2 as YNNKEL (reference sequence). Trimming removed 1 base from V and 3 bases from J, with 10 bases in between. The CDR3 is 14 residues long.

This clone was counted a few times. In DNA, the CDR3 is TGTGCCAGCAGCTTAGATTCGGGGGACGGGACCCAGTACTTC. It yields the protein CASSLDSGDGTQYF. This chain connects TRBV11-2 to TRBJ2-5, with TRBD2 as a possible D gene (6 bases). The length of the CDR3 is 14 residues. The germline V gene encodes CDR1 SGHAT and CDR2 FQNNGV. The V and J ends lost 0 bases and 7 bases respectively, with 12 bases between them.

Remarks on this clone: Other DNA sequences within the sample encode an identical CDR3. The chain couples TRBV2 to TRBJ1-1, with TRBD1 as a possible D gene (5 bases). The length of the CDR3 is 13 residues. Germline V gene data show CDR1 as SNHLY and CDR2 as FYNNEI. The V end lost 4 bases, the J end lost 1 base, and 7 bases lay between the germline ends. The CDR3 DNA sequence: TGTGCCAGCAGTGTAGGGGAGAACACTGAAGCTTTCTTT. Translated: CASSVGENTEAFF.

Regarding this clone: The junction departs from the called germline gene at one end, perhaps through a read error. The V and J genes are TRBV12-3 or TRBV12-4 and TRBJ2-3; TRBD1 aligns across 7 bases. CDR3 length: 13 amino acids. In DNA form, the CDR3 reads TGTGCCAGCAGCCCTGTGAGGGGGCAGTTGAGGGATTTT. Translated, it gives CASSPVRGQLRDF.

The chain has TRBV9 and TRBJ1-4, with D maybe TRBD1 (5 bases). V was pared by 0 bases and J by 3 bases, with 9 bases between. The CDR3 spans 15 residues. The germline V gene encodes CDR1 SGDLS and CDR2 YYNGEE. The CDR3 region has the DNA TGTGCCAGCAGCGTAGCTTGGGGGGCTAATGAAAAACTGTTTTTT. Its translation: CASSVAWGANEKLFF.

There are a few counts of this clone. The chain recombines TRBV4-1 with TRBJ1-5; 10 positions match TRBD1. The CDR3 sequence is 14 residues long. CDR1 and CDR2 from the germline V gene are MGHRA and YSYEKL. The DNA for the CDR3 is TGCGGGGCAGCCAAGACAGGGGGCGATCAGCCCCAGCATTTT. It yields the protein CGAAKTGGDQPQHF.

The sample holds a few counts of this clone. The V and J genes are TRBV12-3 or TRBV12-4 and TRBJ1-1; 7 nucleotides match TRBD1. This CDR3 comprises 13 residues. After removal of 1 base from V and 4 bases from J, the junction contained 0 bases not matched to a gene. The CDR3 sequence is CASSLEGATEAFF. DNA for the CDR3: TGTGCCAGCAGTTTAGAGGGGGCCACTGAAGCTTTCTTT.

The gene calls are TRBV6-6 and TRBJ1-4, with D possibly TRBD1 on 5 matching bases. The CDR3 sequence is 15 residues long. In germline, CDR1 is MNHNY, CDR2 SVGAGI (reference sequence). V was cut by 7 bases and J by 3 bases, with 15 bases left in between. CDR3 in DNA: TGTGCCAGCACCGGGGGTGGGGCTGCTAATGAAAAACTGTTTTTT. Its translation: CASTGGGAANEKLFF.

The chain combines TRBV24-1 with TRBJ1-2; 9 positions agree with TRBD1. The CDR3 is 13 residues long. Trimming cost V 4 bases and J 7 bases; bases outside gene matches: 3. Germline V gene lookup returns CDR1 KGHDR and CDR2 SFDVKD. CDR3 DNA sequence: TGTGCCACCAGTGACCTGGGACAGGGTGGCTACACCTTC. Its protein product is CATSDLGQGGYTF.

The sample holds a few counts of this clone. The CDR3 coding sequence is TGTGCCAGCAGTTTCTCAGGACACGGCAATCAGCCCCAGCATTTT. This sequence encodes CASSFSGHGNQPQHF. The chain employs TRBV27 and TRBJ1-5; possible D gene TRBD1, 5 bases. The CDR3 is 15 residues long. The V gene's germline CDR1 is MNHEY and CDR2 SMNVEV (reference sequence). Trimming left V 3 bases short and J 2 bases short, with 11 bases between.

The rearrangement joins TRBV18 to TRBJ1-4, with 7 bases that match TRBD1. J lost 8 bases, V lost 5 bases, and 11 bases had no gene match. This CDR3 has 15 residues. Per germline, CDR1 KGHSH and CDR2 LQKENI. CDR3 DNA sequence: TGTGCCAGCTCAACCCGACAGGGCGGGAACGAAAAACTGTTTTTT. It codes for CASSTRQGGNEKLFF.

With respect to this clone: Additional DNA sequences in this sample encode the identical CDR3. V and J are TRBV7-2 and TRBJ2-5, with D possibly TRBD1 on 6 matching bases. V was shortened by 5 bases and J by 5 bases, with 9 bases between the two germline ends. The CDR3 length is 12 residues. Looked up from germline, CDR1 is SGHTA and CDR2 is FQGNSA. CDR3 sequence reads: CASSRQEETQYF. Written as DNA, the CDR3 is TGTGCCAGCAGCCGACAGGAGGAGACCCAGTACTTC.